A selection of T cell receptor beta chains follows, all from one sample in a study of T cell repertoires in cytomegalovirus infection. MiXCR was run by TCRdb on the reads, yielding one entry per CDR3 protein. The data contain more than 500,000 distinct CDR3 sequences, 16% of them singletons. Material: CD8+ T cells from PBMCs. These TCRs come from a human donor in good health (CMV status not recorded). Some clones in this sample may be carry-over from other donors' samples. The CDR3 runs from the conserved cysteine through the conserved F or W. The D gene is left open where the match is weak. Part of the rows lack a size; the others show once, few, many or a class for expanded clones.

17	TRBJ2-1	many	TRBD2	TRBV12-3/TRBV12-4	TGTGCCAGCAGTTCCCGGACTAGCGCTAGCTCCTACAATGAGCAGTTCTTC	CASSSRTSASSYNEQFF
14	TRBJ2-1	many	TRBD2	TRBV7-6	TGTGCCAGCAGCGTAGAGCGGGGTTATGATGAGCAGTTCTTC	CASSVERGYDEQFF
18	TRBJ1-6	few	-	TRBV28	TGTGCCAGCAGTTCCCCCCTTCCGACAGCGCCTGGGAATTCACCCCTCCACTTT	CASSSPLPTAPGNSPLHF
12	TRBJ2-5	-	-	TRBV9	TGTGCCAGCAGCGAAAACTTAGAGACCCAGTACTTC	CASSENLETQYF
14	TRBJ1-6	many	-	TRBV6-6	TGTGCCAGCAGTTACCTAAGGACCGATTCACCCCTCCACTTT	CASSYLRTDSPLHF
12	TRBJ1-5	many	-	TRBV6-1	TGTGCCAGCTCAGGGTCACAAGGGCCCCAGCATTTT	CASSGSQGPQHF
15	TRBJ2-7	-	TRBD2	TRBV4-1	TGCGCCAGCAGCCAAAGCGGGGGGGGCTCCTACGAGCAGTACTTC	CASSQSGGGSYEQYF
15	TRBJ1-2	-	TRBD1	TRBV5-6	TGTGCCAGCAGCTTGGACGGGACAGGGGGCCATGGCTACACCTTC	CASSLDGTGGHGYTF
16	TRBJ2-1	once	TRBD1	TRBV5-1	TGCGCCAGCAGTCAACCCCGGGACAGGGCGAACAATGAGCAGTTCTTC	CASSQPRDRANNEQFF
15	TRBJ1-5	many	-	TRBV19	TGTGCCAGTACCTTTAGGGGGAGGGTAAACCAGCCCCAGCATTTT	CASTFRGRVNQPQHF
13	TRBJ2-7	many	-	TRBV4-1	TGCGCCAGCAGCCAAGGGGTTGCCTACGAGCAGTACTTC	CASSQGVAYEQYF
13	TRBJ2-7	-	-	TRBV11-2	TGTGCCAGCACCCAGGAAGGGTTCAACGAGCAGTACTTC	CASTQEGFNEQYF
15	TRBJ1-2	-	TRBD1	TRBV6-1	TGTGCCAGCAGCATCGGACAGGGTTACCGCTATGGCTACACCTTC	CASSIGQGYRYGYTF
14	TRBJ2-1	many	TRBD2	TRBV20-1	TGCAGTGCTAGAGCGCGGGAGGGCCCGAATGAGCAGTTCTTC	CSARAREGPNEQFF
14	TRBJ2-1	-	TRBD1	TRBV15	TGTGCCACCAGCAGAGATCGAGGGGGCGGGGAGCAGTTCTTC	CATSRDRGGGEQFF
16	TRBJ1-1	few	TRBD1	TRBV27	TGTGCCAGCAGTCTTCTGACAGGGGGGATGAACACTGAAGCTTTCTTT	CASSLLTGGMNTEAFF
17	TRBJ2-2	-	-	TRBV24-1	TGTGCCACCAGTGACCAATCGGGGGATCGAAACACCGGGGAGCTGTTTTTT	CATSDQSGDRNTGELFF
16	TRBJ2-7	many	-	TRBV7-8	TGTGCCAGCAGCTTAGCGCTAATAGGGACTTCCTACGAGCAGTACTTC	CASSLALIGTSYEQYF
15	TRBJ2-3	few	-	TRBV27	TGTGCCAGCAGTCCCTGGGGCGGGGGCACAGATACGCAGTATTTT	CASSPWGGGTDTQYF
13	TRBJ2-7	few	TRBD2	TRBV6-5	TGTGCCAGCAGAACGGGGGGGGAATACGAGCAGTACTTC	CASRTGGEYEQYF
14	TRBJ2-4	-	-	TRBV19	TGTGCCAGTAGTGAGGACCTAGCCAAAAACATTCAGTACTTC	CASSEDLAKNIQYF
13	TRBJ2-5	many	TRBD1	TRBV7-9	TGTGCCAGCAGCGGACAGGCCCAAGAGACCCAGTACTTC	CASSGQAQETQYF
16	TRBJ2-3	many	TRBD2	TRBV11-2	TGTGCCAGCAGTTCCTGGCTGGCGGGAGGAGCAGATACGCAGTATTTT	CASSSWLAGGADTQYF
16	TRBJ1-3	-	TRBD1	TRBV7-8	TGTGCCAGCAGCTTAGTTCGGGACAGCTCTGGAAACACCATATATTTT	CASSLVRDSSGNTIYF
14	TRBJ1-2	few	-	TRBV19	TGTGCCAGTAGTTCCCGTGGGGGCCCTTATGGCTACACCTTC	CASSSRGGPYGYTF
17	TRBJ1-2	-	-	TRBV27	TGTGCCAGCAGTTTAAAGGGGGATGTAGGAGAGGGTGATGGCTACACCTTC	CASSLKGDVGEGDGYTF
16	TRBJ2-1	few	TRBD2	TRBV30	TGTGCCTGGAGTGTAGGACGGAGCGGGAGGAACAATGAGCAGTTCTTC	CAWSVGRSGRNNEQFF
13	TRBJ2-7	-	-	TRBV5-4	TGTGCCAGCAGCTTGAGGACAGACTACGAGCAGTACTTC	CASSLRTDYEQYF
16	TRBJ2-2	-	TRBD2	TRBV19	TGTGCCAGTAGTATAGTACCGCTAGCGGGAGACCGGGAGCTGTTTTTT	CASSIVPLAGDRELFF
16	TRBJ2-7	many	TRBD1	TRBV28	TGTGCCAGCAGCCCTAGTACGGGACAGGGACACTACGAGCAGTACTTC	CASSPSTGQGHYEQYF
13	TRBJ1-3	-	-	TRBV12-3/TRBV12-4	TGTGCCAGCAGCCCCCCCTCCTCCAACACCATATATTTT	CASSPPSSNTIYF
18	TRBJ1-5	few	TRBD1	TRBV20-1	TGCAGTGCTAGAATAAGATCGCCGCAGACAGGGCATAATCAGCCCCAGCATTTT	CSARIRSPQTGHNQPQHF
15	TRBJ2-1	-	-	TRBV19	TGTGCCAGTAGTTCTCTTGACTATACCTACAATGAGCAGTTCTTC	CASSSLDYTYNEQFF
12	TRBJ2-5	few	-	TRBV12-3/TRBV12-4	TGTGCCAGCACCTCCCCCCCAGAGACCCAGTACTTC	CASTSPPETQYF
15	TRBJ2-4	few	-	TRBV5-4	TGTGCCAGCAGCCCCGACAGCCTAGCCAAAAACATTCAGTACTTC	CASSPDSLAKNIQYF
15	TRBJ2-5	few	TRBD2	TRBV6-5	TGTGCCAGCAGTTGGCTAGCGGGGGACCAAGAGACCCAGTACTTC	CASSWLAGDQETQYF